The entry that follows covers one T cell receptor beta chain sequence. Its antigen is not yet known. Base qualities are missing; no much larger clone stands one base away. This specimen comes from a study of T cells in Graves' hyperthyroidism and ophthalmopathy (dated by TCRdb to about 2019). Study-wide context: Peripheral blood was collected at initial diagnosis, before any treatment. To identify TCR V-J signatures that set the groups apart, the researchers used a discovery cohort of roughly 100 patients, made up of around 42 with Graves' ophthalmopathy and about 60 with stable Graves' hyperthyroidism. The paper reports TCR Vbeta CDR3 sequencing of approximately 130 peripheral blood samples: approximately 41 ophthalmopathy, under 80 hyperthyroidism and around 17 progressor patients. The roughly 90 discovery patients were divided at random into training and test sets in a 7:3 ratio. An independent validation cohort of some 18 hyperthyroidism patients and 17 patients who later progressed to ophthalmopathy tested prospective prediction of ophthalmopathy. Once sampling was done, hyperthyroidism patients were given methimazole at a starting dose of 30 mg daily, whereas ophthalmopathy patients were given high-dose intravenous methylprednisolone. Thyroid tissue and blood T-cell repertoires from more than five Graves' hyperthyroidism patients were also compared in the study. What the work shows at the level of the full study, not this receptor alone: Most expanded thyroid clonotypes (frequency above 0.001) were also detected in blood, a finding suggesting that blood repertoires may reflect thyroid immune responses. Sample size was not statistically predetermined, and investigators were not blinded to group allocation. In validation, the model predicted progression to ophthalmopathy with approximately 70% sensitivity and roughly 72% specificity, a median of 6.5 months before onset. Ophthalmopathy was separated from stable hyperthyroidism by a 13 V-J signature model, with about 88% sensitivity and roughly 81% specificity obtained in cross-validation and 80%/75% obtained in testing.

Amplification of TCR beta CDR3 regions was carried out from RNA transcripts. The TCR CDR3 was subjected to a first round of RT-PCR using the HTBI primer set and the Qiagen OneStep RT-PCR kit. The libraries were constructed in a second round of multiplex PCR and then size-selected and purified. The libraries were sequenced on an Illumina HiSeq2000 using paired-end 100 bp reads. The study's processing was this. SOAPnuke was used to process the raw data, throwing out any read that contained adapters or uncalled bases, had a mean Phred below 15, or lacked an exact constant-primer or identifier match. High-quality paired reads were merged with COPE v1.2.5, and unique nucleotide sequences were defined as clonotypes. MiTCR v1.1 was used to align the clonotypes against IMGT TRBV, TRBD and TRBJ reference segments. The analysis was restricted to V-J combinations with a frequency above 0.0001, which together covered 99.2% of the repertoires. The TCS score was defined as F50 (clonal expansion) divided by E x V (chaos), with BLOSUM62-based TCRdist calculated between CDR3 peptides within each V-J. Welch's t-statistics and random forest reduced 450 to 600 V-J features to 10 to 15, which were used in a naive Bayes classifier (R e1071). TCRdb reprocessed the public reads (quality trimming at Q25 with fastp, clone calling with MiXCR) and kept in-frame beta chains. Merged by CDR3 protein, the rows form single entries marked with the most common genes and DNA. For this entry, the V and J calls and clone size follow TCRdb and not the study's own pipeline. The sample profile shows a few hundred thousand distinct CDR3 sequences; over 15% of them were found once. The top ten clonotypes cover about half of the sample.

Stable Graves' hyperthyroidism was defined as the absence of progression to ophthalmopathy over 18 months of follow-up. Hyperthyroidism patients were newly diagnosed, had a disease duration of under 2 months, and were aged 18 to 65 years. Exclusion was applied to patients with uncontrolled infections, other autoimmune diseases, pregnancy or lactation. Diagnoses relied on clinical symptoms, serum thyroxine and TRAb, thyroid ultrasound and orbital computed tomography. PBMCs were separated from approximately 10 ml of fresh peripheral blood using Ficoll-Paque density gradient centrifugation. Total RNA was extracted with Trizol reagent, and quality was checked on an Agilent 2100 Bioanalyzer. Trimming costs V 3 bases and J 1 base, and their ends lie 6 bases apart. CDR3 length: 14 amino acids, cysteine to phenylalanine. Only CDR3 DNA is held: 42 bases, read in frame from base 1. CDR1 and CDR2 are drawn from the germline V gene: KGHDR, SFDVKD.

Sequencing was performed on blood. The sequence was collected from a woman in her forties or fifties with Graves' hyperthyroidism. The sequence is built from TRBV24-1 and TRBJ1-3, with no reliable assignment of the D segment. The DNA is TGTGCCACCAGTGATGGTTCGTCTGGAAACACCATATATTTT. Translated, it gives CATSDGSSGNTIYF.